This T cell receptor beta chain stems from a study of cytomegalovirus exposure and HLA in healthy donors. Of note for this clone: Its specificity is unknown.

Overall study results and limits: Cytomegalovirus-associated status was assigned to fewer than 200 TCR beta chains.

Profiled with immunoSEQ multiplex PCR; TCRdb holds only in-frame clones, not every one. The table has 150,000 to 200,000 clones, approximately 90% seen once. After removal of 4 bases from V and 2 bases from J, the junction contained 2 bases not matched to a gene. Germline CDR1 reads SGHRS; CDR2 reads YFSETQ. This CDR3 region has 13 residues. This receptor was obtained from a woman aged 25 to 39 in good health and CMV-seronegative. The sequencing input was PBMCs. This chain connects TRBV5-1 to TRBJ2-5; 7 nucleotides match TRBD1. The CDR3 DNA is TGCGCCAGCAGCCGGGGACAGCAAGAGACCCAGTACTTC. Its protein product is CASSRGQQETQYF.